One and the same sample provided the 12 T cell receptor beta chains below, sequenced in a study of T-cell reconstitution after alpha-beta-depleted transplantation in children. TCRbeta library construction was performed incorporating unique molecular identifiers. One entry per CDR3 protein, called by TCRdb with MiXCR from the PCR reads. The repertoire holds 780,000 or so distinct CDR3 sequences, with around 17% as singletons. Source: PBMCs, mostly from graft donor cells, taken 360 days after TCRalphabeta/CD19-depleted stem cell transplant. The receptor set was obtained from a male patient younger than 18 who had a stem cell transplant for acute lymphoblastic leukemia, so the T cells may come from the graft donor.

Regarding this clonotype: It may be a read error: a sequence one base away is much more abundant. This chain connects TRBV24-1 to TRBJ2-1; TRBD2 agrees at 15 bases. TRBJ2-7 explains the end of the DNA better; the J call may be wrong. The CDR3 extends over 19 amino acids. Per germline, CDR1 KGHDR and CDR2 SFDVKD. The CDR3 spells CATSEAGLAGGFSYNEQYF. CDR3 nucleotides: TGTGCCACCAGTGAGGCGGGACTAGCGGGAGGTTTCTCCTACAATGAGCAGTACTTC.

This clonotype was seen a few times. This chain uses TRBV7-9 with TRBJ1-2, with TRBD1 matching 7 bases. The CDR3 loop spans 11 amino acids. Germline assignment: CDR1 SEHNR and CDR2 FQNEAQ (reference sequence). The V and J ends lost 10 bases and 6 bases, in that order; junction bases with no gene match: 5. CDR3 nucleotides: TGTGCCAACCGCCAGGGGGATGGCTACACCTTC. It specifies CANRQGDGYTF.

This clonotype was counted between two and nine times. The rearrangement uses TRBV15 and TRBJ1-5, with a possible D match to TRBD1 (5 bases). CDR1 and CDR2 from the germline V gene are LNHNV and YYDKDF (reference sequence). Trimming left V 0 bases short and J 6 bases short, with 21 bases between. There are 18 residues in the CDR3. CDR3 region: CATSRDRSGAGTSQPQHF. The CDR3, as DNA: TGTGCCACCAGCAGAGATCGAAGCGGGGCCGGGACGAGTCAGCCCCAGCATTTT.

The chain joins TRBV13 to TRBJ1-5; the D is unclear. V was pared by 0 bases and J by 1 base, with 7 bases between. The germline gives CDR1 PRHDT, CDR2 FYEKMQ (reference sequence). This CDR3 region has 15 residues. CDR3 amino acids: CASSLGPLSNQPQHF. In DNA form, the CDR3 reads TGTGCCAGCAGCTTAGGACCGTTGAGCAATCAGCCCCAGCATTTT.

V and J are TRBV6-2 or TRBV6-3 and TRBJ2-3; a weak D match, TRBD2 (6 bases). The CDR3 has 15 residues. V lost 8 bases and J lost 9, with 24 bases in between. Germline V CDR1 and CDR2: MNHEY, SVGEGT. CDR3 sequence reads: CASFGVSGTAPTQYF. The DNA of the CDR3 is TGTGCCAGCTTCGGCGTATCCGGGACTGCTCCGACGCAGTATTTT.

This clonotype was detected only a few times. V is TRBV2 and J is TRBJ2-3; TRBD1 agrees at 8 bases. Germline V gene lookup returns CDR1 SNHLY and CDR2 FYNNEI. The CDR3 extends over 13 amino acids. The V gene end was trimmed by 8 bases and the J gene end by 1 base; junction bases not matched to a gene: 2. CDR3 nucleotide sequence: TGTGCCAGCGAACAGGGGGGCACAGATACGCAGTATTTT. Translating it yields CASEQGGTDTQYF.

The chain is built from TRBV12-3 or TRBV12-4 and TRBJ1-5; D perhaps matches TRBD1 (6 bases). Trimming stripped 6 bases from V and 6 bases from J, with 24 bases between. The CDR3 has 17 amino acids. The CDR3 DNA reads as TGTGCCAGCAGACCCACTTTCGGAACAGGGTCGGCTCAGCCCCAGCATTTT. Translation gives CASRPTFGTGSAQPQHF.

At least ten counts were recorded for this clonotype. The gene calls are TRBV12-3 or TRBV12-4 and TRBJ2-1; 7 bases are a match to TRBD2. This CDR3 region has 15 residues. The trim removed 3 bases at V and 3 bases at J, leaving 5 bases unmatched. The CDR3 region is CASSLGGRDYNEQFF. The CDR3 DNA follows: TGTGCCAGCAGTTTGGGTGGGAGGGACTACAATGAGCAGTTCTTC.

This clonotype has more than one count but fewer than ten. V gene TRBV20-1 combines with J gene TRBJ2-7, with unresolved D. The CDR3 has 12 residues. From germline, CDR1 is DFQATT and CDR2 SNEGSKA (reference sequence). V was cut by 5 bases and J by 3 bases, with 11 bases left in between. The CDR3 sequence is CSASAGYYEQYF. Here the CDR3 DNA reads TGCAGTGCTTCAGCAGGTTACTACGAGCAGTACTTC.

This clonotype was counted a few times. The chain joins TRBV3-1 to TRBJ2-1; D could derive from TRBD1 or TRBD2 (6 bases each). V lost 4 bases and J 14 bases, leaving 27 bases between the germline ends. The CDR3 runs to 16 residues. CDR1 is LGHDT and CDR2 is YNNKEL in the germline V gene (reference sequence). DNA for the CDR3: TGTGCCAGCAGCCCTACCTATGGGGGAATTAGGGGGGACGAGTTCTTC. It translates to CASSPTYGGIRGDEFF.

This clonotype was seen once. The chain links TRBV9 to TRBJ2-5; possible D gene TRBD1, 6 bases. Germline V CDR1 and CDR2: SGDLS, YYNGEE. CDR3 length: 14 amino acids. V was trimmed by 0 bases and J by 4 bases, leaving 10 bases between them. CDR3 region: CASSVGSTGETQYF. The CDR3, as DNA: TGTGCCAGCAGCGTAGGATCGACAGGAGAGACCCAGTACTTC.

A few counts support this clonotype. This chain uses TRBV20-1 with TRBJ1-1; the D gene is possibly TRBD1 (5 bases). There are 13 residues in the CDR3. The ends were cut back, 5 bases at V and 5 bases at J, with 15 bases in the middle. Germline CDR1 is DFQATT and CDR2 is SNEGSKA (reference sequence). CDR3 bases: TGCAGTGCTGCCCAGGGCGGTTCGACTGAAGCTTTCTTT. This gives the protein CSAAQGGSTEAFF.